This T cell receptor (beta chain) is from a study of radiotherapy plus CTLA-4 blockade in lung cancer. The overall study: Overall, less than 20% of patients showed an objective response, while over 25% attained disease control. Study observations and caveats: Tumor-origin TCR clones grew in blood after radiotherapy plus ipilimumab.

Only in-frame clones appear in the TCRdb table, and some are missing; sequencing was by immunoSEQ multiplex PCR. The sample gives about 44,000 clones, roughly four fifths of which show up once; over 2.5% is in the top ten. Germline-derived CDR1 and CDR2 are SGHTA and FQGNSA. This CDR3 has 15 amino acids. Trimming took 2 bases from V and 2 from J; bases not matched to a gene: 6. This clone was counted once. Its antigen is unknown. This TCR was recovered from a human donor with non-small cell lung cancer whose response to radiotherapy plus ipilimumab could not be evaluated. Sequenced here: peripheral blood, sampled from a patient treated with radiotherapy plus ipilimumab. V and J are TRBV7-2 and TRBJ2-7, with 7 bases that match TRBD1. The CDR3 loop reads CASSLRTGTAYEQYF. CDR3 DNA sequence: TGTGCCAGCAGCTTACGGACAGGAACGGCCTACGAGCAGTACTTC.